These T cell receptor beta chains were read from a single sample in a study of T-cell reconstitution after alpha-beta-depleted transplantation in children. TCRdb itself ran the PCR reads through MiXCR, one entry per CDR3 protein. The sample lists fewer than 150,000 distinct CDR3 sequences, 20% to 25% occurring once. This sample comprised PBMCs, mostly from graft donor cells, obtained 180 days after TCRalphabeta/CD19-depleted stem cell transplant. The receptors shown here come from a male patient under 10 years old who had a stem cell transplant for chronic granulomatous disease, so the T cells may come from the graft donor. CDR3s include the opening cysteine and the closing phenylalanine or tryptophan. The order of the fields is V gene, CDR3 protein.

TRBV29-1,CSAQGTGGLNEQFF
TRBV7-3,CASSLAGHGTEAFF
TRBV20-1,CSLRANSYNSPLHF
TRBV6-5,CASSYLPSGSTDTQYF
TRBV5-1,CASSFEPQGFGYNEQFF
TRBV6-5,CASSYSNSRVRNEQFF
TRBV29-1,CSVGSLKPPLYVEYF
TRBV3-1,CASSQAGYEQYF
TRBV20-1,CSANREGQETQYF
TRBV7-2,CASSFSRLAVSSGELFF
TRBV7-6,CASSLPLGHGNEQFF
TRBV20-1,CSARIRDRDGRSQYF
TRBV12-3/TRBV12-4,CASSLVRVTEAFF
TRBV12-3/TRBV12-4,CASSLGAGNEQFF
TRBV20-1,CSARVQGAYTGELFF
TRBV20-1,CSVTAQGHYGYTF
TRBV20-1,CSALLSQETQYF
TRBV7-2,CASSQQVADTQYF
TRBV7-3,CASSFTSGGAVETQYF
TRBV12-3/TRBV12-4,CASSLELRRDYGYTF
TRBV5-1,CASSLLRGNTDTHYF
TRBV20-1,CSATSGGVNTEAFF
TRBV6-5,CASSYSEGAYEQYF
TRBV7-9,CASSLGTSGGDYNEQFF
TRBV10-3,CAIRTGQGNYEQYF
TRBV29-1,CSVGQGPGQTNTGELFF
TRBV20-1,CSAREGTIRRSQYF
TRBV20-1,CSARRQGSYEQYF
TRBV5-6,CASSLQGSSYNEQFF
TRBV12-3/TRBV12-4,CASSFRRISDEQYF
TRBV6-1,CASSAVGRGVYEQYF
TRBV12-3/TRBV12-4,CASRLAGGTDTQYF
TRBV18,CASQVQGARGYTF
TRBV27,CASSSPTGGRRSPLHF
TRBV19,CASSNAGGVGQPQHF
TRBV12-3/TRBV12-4,CASMNGAGEQYF
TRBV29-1,CSVEVREGTYGYTF
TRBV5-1,CASSPRQGPSYEQYF
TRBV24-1,CATSDFYTSGGEQFF
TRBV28,CASNPGGPGETQYF
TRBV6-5,CASSPRPGGSNQPQHF
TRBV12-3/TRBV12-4,CASRDMTTYEQYF
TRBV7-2,CASSLRVGGRGEKLFF
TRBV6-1,CASSHPRGAGNTEAFF
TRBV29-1,CSVAEVFGYTF
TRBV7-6,CASSQDTTYEQYF
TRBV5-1,CASSLSSGSWHEQFF
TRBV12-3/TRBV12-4,CASSLRLAGWEQFF
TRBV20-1,CSARGELIGLYEQYF
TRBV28,CASSLAGGTLGSYEQYF
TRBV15,CATSRVGQTSNQPQHF
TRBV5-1,CASSRLTGGMADTQYF
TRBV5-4,CASSYTGGGNEQFF
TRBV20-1,CSAHAGGSYNSPLHF
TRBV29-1,CSVDRGRADTQYF
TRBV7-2,CASSLYGTGPSVAQYF
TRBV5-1,CASSPMPRGSIYEQYF